These 16 T cell receptor beta chains were sequenced from one sample in a study of technical replicates of blood from a handful of donors. Profiling relied on immunoSEQ multiplex PCR, and the TCRdb table lists in-frame clones only, not all of them. The sample gives around 68,000 clones, nearly 98% of which show up once; 0.25% to 0.3% is in the top ten. Material for sequencing was T cells isolated from PBMCs. The receptors stem from a human donor in good health.

The chain has TRBV29-1 and TRBJ2-1; perhaps TRBD2 as D (5 bases). The germline gives CDR1 SQVTM, CDR2 ANQGSEA. This CDR3 contains 16 residues. Deletions cut 6 bases from V and 0 bases from J, with 18 bases between. The CDR3 reads CSVTPPAVSSYNEQFF. The CDR3 nucleotides read TGCAGCGTCACCCCCCCAGCGGTCAGCTCCTACAATGAGCAGTTCTTC.

The J gene is TRBJ2-3, the V gene TRBV10-3; maybe TRBD1 (5 bases). V dropped 5 bases and J dropped 4 bases, with 13 bases sitting between them. Germline loops: CDR1 ENHRY, CDR2 SYGVKD. This CDR3 has 14 amino acids. This CDR3 is CAISSTGGADTQYF. The CDR3 nucleotides read TGTGCCATCAGTTCCACAGGTGGTGCAGATACGCAGTATTTT.

The chain couples TRBV15 to TRBJ1-4; 7 bases fit TRBD1. The V segment lost 3 bases and the J segment 3 bases; nucleotides outside the gene matches: 4. The CDR3 loop spans 15 amino acids. Germline CDR1 reads LNHNV; CDR2 reads YYDKDF (reference sequence). CDR3 amino acids: CATSSGGQPNEKLFF. DNA of the CDR3: TGTGCCACCAGCAGTGGGGGACAGCCTAATGAAAAACTGTTTTTT.

This clone was recorded only once. The rearrangement uses TRBV5-1 and TRBJ2-7; possibly TRBD2 for D (5 bases). This CDR3 has 14 residues. Trimming left V 1 base short and J 5 bases short, with 13 bases between. Germline CDR1 SGHRS, CDR2 YFSETQ. CDR3 loop: CASSLRTGRDEQYF. In DNA form, the CDR3 reads TGCGCCAGCAGCTTGCGGACGGGGAGAGACGAGCAGTACTTC.

This rearrangement joins TRBV7-8 to TRBJ2-7; the match to TRBD2 covers 7 bases. In germline, CDR1 is SGHVS, CDR2 FQNEAQ. This CDR3 contains 15 residues. With 2 bases clipped from V and 4 bases from J, the junction kept 8 bases outside the gene matches. The CDR3: CASSLNWASGYEQYF. DNA for the CDR3: TGTGCCAGCAGCTTAAATTGGGCTAGCGGATACGAGCAGTACTTC.

This chain links TRBV30 with TRBJ1-2; no firm D call. This CDR3 contains 12 residues. CDR1 is GTSNPN and CDR2 is SVGIG in the germline V gene (reference sequence). Deletions cut 8 bases from V and 4 bases from J, with 14 bases between. This CDR3 reads CARREGSYGYTF. CDR3 in DNA: TGTGCCCGCCGGGAGGGATCCTATGGCTACACCTTC.

J is TRBJ2-7 and V is TRBV2; TRBD2 agrees at 12 bases. The CDR3 loop spans 15 amino acids. The V segment lost 6 bases and the J segment 7 bases; nucleotides outside the gene matches: 10. Germline CDR1 and CDR2: SNHLY and FYNNEI. CDR3 coding DNA: TGTGCCAGCAGGGGAAGACTAGCGGGAGAGAAGGAGCAGTACTTC. This codes for CASRGRLAGEKEQYF.

This rearrangement joins TRBV6-5 to TRBJ2-7; D unclear. The germline gives CDR1 MNHEY, CDR2 SVGAGI. The CDR3 length is 11 residues. Trimming pared 8 bases from V and 2 bases from J, leaving 7 bases between. CDR3 DNA sequence: TGTGCCAGCGGCGGCACCTACGAGCAGTACTTC. It translates to CASGGTYEQYF.

The genes are TRBV5-1 and TRBJ1-5; possible D gene TRBD1, 6 bases. This CDR3 spans 14 amino acids. CDR1 is SGHRS and CDR2 is YFSETQ in the germline V gene. With 5 bases removed from V and 2 bases from J, the gap between germline ends came to 11 bases. In DNA form, the CDR3 reads TGCGCCAGCAGTATAGGGGGTGGCAATCAGCCCCAGCATTTT. Its protein is CASSIGGGNQPQHF.

In nucleotides, the CDR3 is TGTGCCAGCTCGCTATCGTTCGAGCAGTTCTTC. This gives the protein CASSLSFEQFF. V usage is TRBV18 and J usage is TRBJ2-1; D gene uncertain. CDR3 length: 11 residues. V was clipped by 6 bases and J by 10 bases, with 10 bases between them. Germline values: CDR1 KGHSH, CDR2 LQKENI.

The chain has TRBV28 and TRBJ1-1; D is possibly TRBD1 (6 bases). V lost 1 base and J lost 11, with 11 bases in between. CDR1 and CDR2 (germline): MDHEN, SYDVKM. The CDR3 contains 12 residues. The CDR3 reads CASSLFLGAAFF. The CDR3 nucleotides are TGTGCCAGCAGTTTATTTTTGGGGGCGGCTTTCTTT.

The chain carries TRBV21-1 and TRBJ2-1; no check of the table's D call, TRBD2, against the DNA was made. TRBV21-1 is a pseudogene. This CDR3 comprises 16 residues. This chain's CDR3 is CASCPTSGTVGHEQFF. CDR3 bases: TGTGCCAGCTGCCCCACTAGCGGGACAGTTGGGCATGAGCAGTTCTTC.

The genes are TRBV10-3 and TRBJ1-2; D call uncertain. Germline CDR1 reads ENHRY; CDR2 reads SYGVKD. This CDR3 region has 13 residues. The ends were cut back, 5 bases at V and 8 bases at J, with 15 bases in the middle. The CDR3 DNA reads as TGTGCCATCAGTCAGGACTTAAAAAGGGGCTACACCTTC. It yields the protein CAISQDLKRGYTF.

V is TRBV29-1 and J is TRBJ1-3, with 7 bases matching TRBD1. This CDR3 has 15 residues. V dropped 6 bases and J dropped 0; count of bases not matched to a gene: 8. The V gene's germline CDR1 is SQVTM and CDR2 ANQGSEA. The CDR3: CSVRDRAISGNTIYF. The DNA for the CDR3 is TGCAGCGTCCGAGACAGGGCAATCTCTGGAAACACCATATATTTT.

The gene calls are TRBV19 and TRBJ2-7, with TRBD2 matching over 9 bases. This CDR3 has 14 residues. Germline V gene lookup returns CDR1 LNHDA and CDR2 SQIVND (reference sequence). V lost 10 bases to trimming and J lost 3 bases; unmatched junction nucleotides: 10. CDR3 coding DNA: TGTGCCACATCCCAACTAGCGGGTTACTACGAGCAGTACTTC. Translated, it gives CATSQLAGYYEQYF.

The V and J genes are TRBV4-2 and TRBJ1-4; perhaps TRBD1 as D (6 bases). Trimming shortened V by 0 bases and J by 6 bases, and 11 bases separated the two germline ends. The CDR3 runs 15 residues. Looked up from germline, CDR1 is LGHNA and CDR2 is YNFKEQ. The chain's CDR3 is CASSQDQQGYEKLFF. CDR3 DNA sequence: TGTGCCAGCAGCCAAGATCAACAGGGTTATGAAAAACTGTTTTTT.